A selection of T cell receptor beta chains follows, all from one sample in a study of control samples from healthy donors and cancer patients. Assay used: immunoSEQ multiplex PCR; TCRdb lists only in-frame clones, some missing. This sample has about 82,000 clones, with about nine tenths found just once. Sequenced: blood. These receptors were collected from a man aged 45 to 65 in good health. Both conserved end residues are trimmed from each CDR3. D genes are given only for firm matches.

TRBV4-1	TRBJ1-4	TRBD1	ASSQGDSNEKLF
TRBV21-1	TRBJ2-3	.	ASSNNPSGAGTDTQY
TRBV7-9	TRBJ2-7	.	ASSLATRGEQY
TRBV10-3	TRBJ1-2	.	AISEGQVSLHGYT
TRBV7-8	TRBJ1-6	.	ASSFPGRDSPLH
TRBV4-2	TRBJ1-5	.	ASSQESGNQPQH
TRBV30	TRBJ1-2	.	AWSGRRLSGPYGYT
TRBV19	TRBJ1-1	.	ASKKQGNTEAF
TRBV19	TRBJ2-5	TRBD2	ASSGTSGGAVETQY
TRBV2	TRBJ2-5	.	ASNDRTGQETQY
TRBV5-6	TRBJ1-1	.	ASSYQTGYGTEAF
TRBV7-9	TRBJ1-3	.	ASSLALGRAISSGNTIY
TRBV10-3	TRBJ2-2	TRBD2	AISLGLAGSNGELF
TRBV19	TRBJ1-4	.	ASQPGRSNEKLF
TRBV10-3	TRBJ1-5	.	AISEGLGQPQH
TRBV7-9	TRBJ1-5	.	ASSPGFLGGLSNQPQH
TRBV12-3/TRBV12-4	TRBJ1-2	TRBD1	ASSLRGRRGYT
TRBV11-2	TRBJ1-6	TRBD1	ASSPGTANNSPLH
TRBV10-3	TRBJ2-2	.	ATRDGQNTGELF
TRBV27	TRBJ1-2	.	ASSLSLTAANYGYT
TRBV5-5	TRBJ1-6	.	ASSLRGSPLH
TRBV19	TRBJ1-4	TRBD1	ASSQDRADEGTNEKLF
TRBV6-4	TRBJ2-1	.	ASSVQGVRSYNEQF
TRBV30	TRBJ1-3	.	AWSHGNTIY
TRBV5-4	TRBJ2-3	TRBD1	ASSFGSGGPDTQY
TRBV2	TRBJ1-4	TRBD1	ASSDSAGGDEKLF
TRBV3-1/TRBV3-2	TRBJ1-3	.	ASSQVPGNTIY
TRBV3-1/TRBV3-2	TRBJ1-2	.	ASKEGPSYGYT
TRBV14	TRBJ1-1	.	ASSQDRVEAF
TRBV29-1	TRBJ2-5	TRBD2	SGSMSGGYQETQY
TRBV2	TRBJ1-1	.	ASKTPWDTEAF
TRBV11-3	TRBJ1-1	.	ASSTIALEGGEAF
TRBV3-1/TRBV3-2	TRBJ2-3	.	ASSQAGSTDTQY
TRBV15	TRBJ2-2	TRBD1	ATSLGQGDTGELF
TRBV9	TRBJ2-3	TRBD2	ASSVSGGSTDTQY
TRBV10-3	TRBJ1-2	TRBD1	AISGQGEVYGYT
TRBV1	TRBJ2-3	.	TSSPRSGTNTDTQY
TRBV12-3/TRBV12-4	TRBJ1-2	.	ASSLAGYGYT
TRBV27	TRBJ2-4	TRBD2	ASSLELGGGNIQY
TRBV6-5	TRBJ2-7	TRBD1	ASSYGGQSYEQY
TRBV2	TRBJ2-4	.	ASSRGPATGNIQY
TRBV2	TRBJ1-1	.	ASSEGTRGAAF
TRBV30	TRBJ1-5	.	AWSVLLDQPQH
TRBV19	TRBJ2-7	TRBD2	ASTSGGHSEQY
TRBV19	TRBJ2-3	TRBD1	ASSISPLSTGFRDTQY
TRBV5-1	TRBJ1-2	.	ASSPGETNYGYT
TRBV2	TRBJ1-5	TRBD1	ASRLTGDIKPQH
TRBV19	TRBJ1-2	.	ASSERTVYGYT
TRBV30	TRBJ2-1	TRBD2	AWSALGLADEQF
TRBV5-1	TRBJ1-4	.	ASSLSGEKLF
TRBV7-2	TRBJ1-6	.	ASSLMPGNNSPLH
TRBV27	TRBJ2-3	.	ASQSYLTDTQY
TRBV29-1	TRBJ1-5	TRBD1	SVADRENQPQH
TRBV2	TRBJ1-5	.	ASSLDTSNQPQH
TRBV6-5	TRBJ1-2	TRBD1	ASSRDRTNYGYT
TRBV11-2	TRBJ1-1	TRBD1	ASSFYRGNTEAF
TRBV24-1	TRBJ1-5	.	ATSDRRAGNQPQH
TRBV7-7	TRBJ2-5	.	ASRATAGETQY
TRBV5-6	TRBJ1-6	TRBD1	ASSLGTGTNSPLH